The sequence of this T cell receptor (beta chain) was determined in a study of blood T cell repertoires in COVID-19 (dated by TCRdb to 2019 to 2021). For the wider study: Collaborator samples came from the United States, Italy and Spain and covered acute and convalescent phases of COVID-19. The prospective study material was composed of cDNA or gDNA derived from T cells, B-cell-depleted T cells, or PBMCs. Subjects who had been exposed to COVID-19, were actively infected with it, or had recovered from it provided the deeply sampled blood TCRbeta repertoires that made up the dataset. The repertoires were released in a freely available public database intended as a resource for research on the immune response to SARS-CoV-2. Samples came from the ongoing ImmuneRACE study (first 160 participants) plus 1,254 subjects from 6 global collaborators. A de-identified subject ID, COVID-19 status, age in years and sex were almost always included in the sample metadata. Where available, HLA class I and class II types were taken from metadata supplied by the sample provider and were not determined by assay-based typing.

The paper's findings and limits, for the study overall: The amount of clinical and demographic metadata varied by source and participant and was provided uncurated.

Turning to this clone: There is no known antigen for this receptor. Qualities for individual bases were not recorded, and no much larger clone is one base off.

TCRbeta CDR3 regions were amplified from genomic DNA using the immunoSEQ Assay, a bias-controlled multiplex PCR. The published analysis was carried out like this. The number of nucleated cells in each sample was estimated from the amplification of reference gene primers within the assay. To quantify the absolute abundance of each unique TCRbeta CDR3 rearrangement, sequence reads were collapsed and filtered. For each sample, productive Simpson clonality was calculated by taking the square root of Simpson's diversity index across productive rearrangements. TCRdb took over this immuneACCESS table, retaining in-frame rearrangements with V and J assigned. Such tables are incomplete; in checked studies, under half of the missing clones stem from an unresolved V gene, and the remainder is unexplained. Clonal size and the V and J genes are those of that table, whereas D and trimming came from the DNA. The sample table holds over 80,000 clones, of which roughly 90% were seen once. The ten largest clonotypes hold about 2.7% of the sample.

Each collaborating institution followed its own protocols to collect whole blood in K2EDTA tubes. For TCRbeta analysis, collaborator samples were shipped as frozen whole blood, as isolated PBMCs, or as DNA extracted from either sample type. The CDR3 covers 14 residues, taking in both the cysteine and the phenylalanine. Only the CDR3 DNA stays, 42 bases, in frame from base 1. V is pared back by 0 bases and J by 2 bases, with 9 bases lying between the germline termini. From the germline V gene, CDR1 is SGDLS and CDR2 is YYNGEE. The receptor was isolated from a woman aged 80 or older with acute or convalescent COVID-19. The rearranged segments are TRBV9 and TRBJ2-7; the D region possibly corresponds to TRBD2 (5 bases align). The sequenced sample consisted of peripheral blood. The DNA is as follows: TGTGCCAGCAGCGTAGATGAGGGAACCTACGAGCAGTACTTC. This yields the protein CASSVDEGTYEQYF.